Detailed here is one T cell receptor beta chain. Measured with immunoSEQ multiplex PCR; TCRdb has only the in-frame clones, and not every one. The sample lists 90,000 to 120,000 clones, around 80% occurring once. This entry is derived from a study of blood T cell repertoires in COVID-19. Germline CDR1 and CDR2: MNHEY and SMNVEV (reference sequence). Trimming took 8 bases from V and 2 from J; bases not matched to a gene: 5. The CDR3 has 15 amino acids. Sequencing was performed on peripheral blood. The J gene is TRBJ2-5, the V gene TRBV27, with TRBD2 matching over 13 bases. This sequence was found in a man aged 65 to 79 with acute or convalescent COVID-19. Written as DNA, the CDR3 is TGTGCCAGCCAAGGGACTAGCGGGGATCAAGAGACCCAGTACTTC. Translated: CASQGTSGDQETQYF.